This TCR beta chain emerged from a study of blood T cell repertoires in COVID-19. Looking at the study overall: Samples representing acute and convalescent COVID-19 were sourced from the United States, Italy and Spain. The cDNA or gDNA used as material had been derived from T cells, B-cell-depleted T cells, or PBMCs.

The CDR3 loop spans 15 amino acids. Germline V gene lookup returns CDR1 LGHDT and CDR2 YNNKEL (reference sequence). Trimming shortened V by 4 bases and J by 6 bases, and 19 bases separated the two germline ends. Source study methods: Reference gene primer amplification yielded estimated nucleated cell counts. Repertoires were generated with immunoSEQ multiplex PCR, while TCRdb's copy carries only in-frame clones and drops some. V and J calls and clone size are those listed in that table; D and trimming were worked out from the DNA. The table records 250,000 or so clones, 89% of them present only once.

The clonotype comes from a woman in her thirties or forties who had recovered from COVID-19. The sequenced sample consisted of peripheral blood. The chain links TRBV3-1 (or the pseudogene TRBV3-2) to TRBJ2-7; D might be TRBD2 (5 bases). The CDR3 spells CASSPPFGLTPEQYF. In DNA form, the CDR3 reads TGTGCCAGCAGCCCTCCATTTGGACTGACCCCCGAGCAGTACTTC.